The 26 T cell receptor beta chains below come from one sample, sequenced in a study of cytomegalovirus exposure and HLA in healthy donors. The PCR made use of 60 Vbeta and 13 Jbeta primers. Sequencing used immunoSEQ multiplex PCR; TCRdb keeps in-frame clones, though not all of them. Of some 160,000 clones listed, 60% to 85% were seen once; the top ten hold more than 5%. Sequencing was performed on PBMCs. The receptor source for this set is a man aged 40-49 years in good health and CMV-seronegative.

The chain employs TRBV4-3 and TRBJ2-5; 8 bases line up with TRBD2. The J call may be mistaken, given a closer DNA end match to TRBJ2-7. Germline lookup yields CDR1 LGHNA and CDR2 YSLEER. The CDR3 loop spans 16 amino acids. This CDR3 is CASSREPGLDYYEQYF. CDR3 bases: TGCGCCAGCAGCCGCGAACCGGGACTAGATTACTACGAGCAGTACTTC.

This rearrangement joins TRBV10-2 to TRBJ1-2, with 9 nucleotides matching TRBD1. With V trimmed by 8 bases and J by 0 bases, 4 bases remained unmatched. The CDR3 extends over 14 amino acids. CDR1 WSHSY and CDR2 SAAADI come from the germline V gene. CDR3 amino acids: CASRGTGTNYGYTF. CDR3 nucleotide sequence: TGCGCCAGCCGCGGGACAGGGACTAACTATGGCTACACCTTC.

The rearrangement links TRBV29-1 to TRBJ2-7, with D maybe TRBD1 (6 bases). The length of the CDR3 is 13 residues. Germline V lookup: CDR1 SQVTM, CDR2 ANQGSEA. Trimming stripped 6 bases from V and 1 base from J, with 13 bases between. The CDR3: CSVGTTSSYEQYF. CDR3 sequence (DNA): TGCAGCGTAGGGACAACCAGTTCCTACGAGCAGTACTTC.

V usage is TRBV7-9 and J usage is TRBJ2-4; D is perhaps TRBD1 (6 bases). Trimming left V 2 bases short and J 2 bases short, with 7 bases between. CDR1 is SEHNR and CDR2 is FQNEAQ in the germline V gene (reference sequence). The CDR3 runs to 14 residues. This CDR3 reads CASSLTGTKNIQYF. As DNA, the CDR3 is TGTGCCAGCAGCTTAACAGGGACCAAAAACATTCAGTACTTC.

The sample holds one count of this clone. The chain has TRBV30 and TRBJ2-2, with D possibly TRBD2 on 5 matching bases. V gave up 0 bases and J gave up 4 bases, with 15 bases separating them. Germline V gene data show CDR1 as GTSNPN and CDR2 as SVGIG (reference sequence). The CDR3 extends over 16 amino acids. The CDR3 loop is CAWSVLGENSTGELFF. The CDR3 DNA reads TGTGCCTGGAGTGTACTGGGAGAGAACTCCACCGGGGAGCTGTTTTTT.

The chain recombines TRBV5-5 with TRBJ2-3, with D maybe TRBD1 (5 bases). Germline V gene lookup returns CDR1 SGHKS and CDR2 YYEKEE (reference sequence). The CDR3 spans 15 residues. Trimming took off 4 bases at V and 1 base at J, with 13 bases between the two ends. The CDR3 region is CASSPLEGGTDTQYF. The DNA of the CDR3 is TGTGCCAGCAGCCCACTCGAAGGGGGCACAGATACGCAGTATTTT.

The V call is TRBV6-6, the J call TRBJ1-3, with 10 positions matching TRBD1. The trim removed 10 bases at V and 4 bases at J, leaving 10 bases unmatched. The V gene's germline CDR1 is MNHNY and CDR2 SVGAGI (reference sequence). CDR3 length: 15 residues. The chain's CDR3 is CATAPGQGSGNTIYF. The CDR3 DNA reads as TGTGCCACTGCGCCGGGACAGGGGTCAGGAAACACCATATATTTT.

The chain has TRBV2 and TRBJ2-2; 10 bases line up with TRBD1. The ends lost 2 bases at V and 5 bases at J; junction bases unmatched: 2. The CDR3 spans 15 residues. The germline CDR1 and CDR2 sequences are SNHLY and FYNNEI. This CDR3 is CASSEPGQGTGELFF. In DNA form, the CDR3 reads TGTGCCAGCAGTGAACCGGGACAGGGGACCGGGGAGCTGTTTTTT.

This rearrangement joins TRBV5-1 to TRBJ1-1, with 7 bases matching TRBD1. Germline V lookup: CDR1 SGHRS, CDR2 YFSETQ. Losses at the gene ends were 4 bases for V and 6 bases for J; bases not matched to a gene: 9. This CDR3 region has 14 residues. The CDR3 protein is CASSIDSGGAEAFF. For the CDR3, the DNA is TGCGCCAGCAGCATCGATTCAGGGGGAGCTGAAGCTTTCTTT.

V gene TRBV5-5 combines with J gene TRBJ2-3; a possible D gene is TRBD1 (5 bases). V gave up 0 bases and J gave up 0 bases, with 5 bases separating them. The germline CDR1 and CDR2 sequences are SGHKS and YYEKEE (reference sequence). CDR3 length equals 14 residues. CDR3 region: CASSLDRSTDTQYF. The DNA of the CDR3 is TGTGCCAGCAGCTTGGACAGGAGCACAGATACGCAGTATTTT.

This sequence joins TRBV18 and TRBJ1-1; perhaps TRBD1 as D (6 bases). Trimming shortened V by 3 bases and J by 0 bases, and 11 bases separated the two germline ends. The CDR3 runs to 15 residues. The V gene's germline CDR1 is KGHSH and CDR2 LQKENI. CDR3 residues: CASSPLDRLNTEAFF. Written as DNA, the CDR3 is TGTGCCAGCTCACCCTTAGACAGGTTGAACACTGAAGCTTTCTTT. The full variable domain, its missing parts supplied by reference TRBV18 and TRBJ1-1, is NAGVMQNPRHLVRRRGQEARLRCSPMKGHSHVYWYRQLPEEGLKFMVYLQKENIIDESGMPKERFSAEFPKEGPSILRIQQVVRGDSAAYFCASSPLDRLNTEAFFGQGTRLTVV.

The CDR3 region has the DNA TGCAGCGTCACCTCGGGGGATGGCTACACCTTC. Encoded protein: CSVTSGDGYTF. This sequence joins TRBV29-1 and TRBJ1-2; D is possibly TRBD1 (5 bases). The V end was cut by 6 bases, the J end by 6 bases, with 11 bases between. The length of the CDR3 is 11 residues. Germline V gene data show CDR1 as SQVTM and CDR2 as ANQGSEA.

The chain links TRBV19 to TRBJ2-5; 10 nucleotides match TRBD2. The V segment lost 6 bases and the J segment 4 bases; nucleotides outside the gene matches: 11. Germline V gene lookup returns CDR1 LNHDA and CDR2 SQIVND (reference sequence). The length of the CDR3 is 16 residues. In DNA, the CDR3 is TGTGCCAGTAGAAGTGGAGCTAGCGGGAGAATAGAGACCCAGTACTTC. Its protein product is CASRSGASGRIETQYF.

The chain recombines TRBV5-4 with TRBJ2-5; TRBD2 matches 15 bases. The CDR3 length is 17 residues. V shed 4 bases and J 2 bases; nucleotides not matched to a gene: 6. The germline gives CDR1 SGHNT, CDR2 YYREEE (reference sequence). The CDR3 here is CASSQGTSGRLQETQYF. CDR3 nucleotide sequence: TGTGCCAGCAGCCAAGGGACTAGCGGGAGGCTTCAAGAGACCCAGTACTTC.

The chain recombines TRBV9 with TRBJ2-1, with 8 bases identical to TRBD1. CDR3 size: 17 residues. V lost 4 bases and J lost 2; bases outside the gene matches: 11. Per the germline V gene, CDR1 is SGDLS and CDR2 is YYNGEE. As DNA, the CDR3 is TGTGCCAGCAGCTATGGATCCAGACAGGGGCCCTACAATGAGCAGTTCTTC. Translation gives CASSYGSRQGPYNEQFF.

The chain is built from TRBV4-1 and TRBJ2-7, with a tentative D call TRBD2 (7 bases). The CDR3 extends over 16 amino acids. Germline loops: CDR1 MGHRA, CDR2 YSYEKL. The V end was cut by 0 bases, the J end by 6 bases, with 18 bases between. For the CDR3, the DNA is TGCGCCAGCAGCCAAGACCCAAGAGGGGGGGCCGGCGAGCAGTACTTC. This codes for CASSQDPRGGAGEQYF.

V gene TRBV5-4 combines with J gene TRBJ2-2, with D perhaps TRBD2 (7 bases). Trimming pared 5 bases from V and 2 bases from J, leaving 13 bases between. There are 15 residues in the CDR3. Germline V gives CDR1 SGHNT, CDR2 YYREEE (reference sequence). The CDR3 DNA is TGTGCCAGCAGTGGTGCGGGGGCAAACACCGGGGAGCTGTTTTTT. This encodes CASSGAGANTGELFF.

CDR3: CASSQQDPIGPRGEKLFF. The CDR3 nucleotides are TGTGCCAGCTCACAACAGGACCCAATTGGACCTAGGGGTGAAAAACTGTTTTTT. The V call is TRBV18, the J call TRBJ1-4, with D possibly TRBD1 on 5 matching bases. Trimming took off 4 bases at V and 7 bases at J, with 25 bases between the two ends. Germline lookup yields CDR1 KGHSH and CDR2 LQKENI. The CDR3 sequence is 18 residues long.

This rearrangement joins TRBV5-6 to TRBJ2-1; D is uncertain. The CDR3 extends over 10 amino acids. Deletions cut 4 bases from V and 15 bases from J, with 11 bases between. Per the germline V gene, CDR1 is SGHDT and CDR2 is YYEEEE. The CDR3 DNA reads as TGTGCCAGCAGCGGGCGAGAAGTGTTCTTC. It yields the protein CASSGREVFF. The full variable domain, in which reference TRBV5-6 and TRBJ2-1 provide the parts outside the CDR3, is DAGVTQSPTHLIKTRGQQVTLRCSPKSGHDTVSWYQQALGQGPQFIFQYYEEEERQRGNFPDRFSGHQFPNYSSELNVNALLLGDSALYLCASSGREVFFGPGTRLTVL.

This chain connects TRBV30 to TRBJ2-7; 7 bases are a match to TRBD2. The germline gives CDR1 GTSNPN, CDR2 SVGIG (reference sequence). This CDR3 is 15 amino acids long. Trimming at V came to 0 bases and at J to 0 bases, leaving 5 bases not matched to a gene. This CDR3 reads CAWSVRLADSYEQYF. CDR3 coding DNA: TGTGCCTGGAGTGTACGTCTAGCGGACTCCTACGAGCAGTACTTC.

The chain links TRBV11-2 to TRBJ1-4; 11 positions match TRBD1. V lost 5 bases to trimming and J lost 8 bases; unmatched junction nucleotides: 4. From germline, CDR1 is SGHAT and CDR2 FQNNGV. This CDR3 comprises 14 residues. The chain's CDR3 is CASSPGQGAEKLFF. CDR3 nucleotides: TGTGCCAGCAGCCCCGGACAGGGGGCGGAAAAACTGTTTTTT.

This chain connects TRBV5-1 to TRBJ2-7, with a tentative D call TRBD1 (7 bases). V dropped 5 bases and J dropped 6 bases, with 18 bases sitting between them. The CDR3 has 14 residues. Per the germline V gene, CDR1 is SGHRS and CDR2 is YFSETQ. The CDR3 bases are TGCGCCAGCAGACCTCCAGGGGGGCTCGGCGAGCAGTACTTC. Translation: CASRPPGGLGEQYF.

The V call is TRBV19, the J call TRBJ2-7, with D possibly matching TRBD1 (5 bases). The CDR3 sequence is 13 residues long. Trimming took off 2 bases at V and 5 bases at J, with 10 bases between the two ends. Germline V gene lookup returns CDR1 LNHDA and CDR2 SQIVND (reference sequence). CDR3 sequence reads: CASSIRTPDEQYF. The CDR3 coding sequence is TGTGCCAGTAGTATAAGGACACCCGACGAGCAGTACTTC.

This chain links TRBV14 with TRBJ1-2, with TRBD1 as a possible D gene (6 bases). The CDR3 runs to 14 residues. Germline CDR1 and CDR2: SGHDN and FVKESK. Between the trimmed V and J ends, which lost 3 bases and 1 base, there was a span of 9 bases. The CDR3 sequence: CASSQYRVNYGYTF. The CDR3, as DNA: TGTGCCAGCAGCCAGTACAGGGTTAACTATGGCTACACCTTC.

The CDR3 is CASSLGQGAADTQYF. Written as DNA, the CDR3 is TGTGCCAGCAGTCTAGGACAGGGCGCGGCAGATACGCAGTATTTT. The genes are TRBV27 and TRBJ2-3; 8 bases fit TRBD1. This CDR3 region has 15 residues. Trimming took 5 bases from V and 4 from J; bases not matched to a gene: 8. CDR1 and CDR2 (germline): MNHEY, SMNVEV (reference sequence).

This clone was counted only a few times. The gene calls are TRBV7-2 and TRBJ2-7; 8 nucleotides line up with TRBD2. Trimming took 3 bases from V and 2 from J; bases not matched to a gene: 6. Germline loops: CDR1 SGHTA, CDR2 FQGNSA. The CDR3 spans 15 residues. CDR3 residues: CASSFLAGGPYEQYF. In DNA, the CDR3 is TGTGCCAGCAGCTTCCTAGCGGGTGGTCCCTACGAGCAGTACTTC.